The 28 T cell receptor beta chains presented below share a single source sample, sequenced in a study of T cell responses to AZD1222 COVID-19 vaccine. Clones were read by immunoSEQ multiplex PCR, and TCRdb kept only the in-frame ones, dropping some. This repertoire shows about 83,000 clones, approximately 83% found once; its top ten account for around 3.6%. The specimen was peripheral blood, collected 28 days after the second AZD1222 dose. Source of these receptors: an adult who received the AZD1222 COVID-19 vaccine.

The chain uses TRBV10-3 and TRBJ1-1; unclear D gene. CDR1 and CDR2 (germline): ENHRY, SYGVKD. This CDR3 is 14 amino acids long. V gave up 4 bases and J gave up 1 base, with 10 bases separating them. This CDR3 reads CAISAWAGNTEAFF. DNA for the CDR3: TGTGCCATCAGTGCGTGGGCAGGGAACACTGAAGCTTTCTTT.

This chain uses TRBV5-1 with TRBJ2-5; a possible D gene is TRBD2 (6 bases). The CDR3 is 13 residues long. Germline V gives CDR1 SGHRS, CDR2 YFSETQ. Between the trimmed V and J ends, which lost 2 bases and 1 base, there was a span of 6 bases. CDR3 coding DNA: TGCGCCAGCAGCTTCGGGAGCCAAGAGACCCAGTACTTC. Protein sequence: CASSFGSQETQYF.

Here the CDR3 DNA reads TGTGCCAGCAGCTTAGGGCGGGGGCGCTACAATGAGCAGTTCTTC. This encodes CASSLGRGRYNEQFF. The chain links TRBV11-2 to TRBJ2-1; D is possibly TRBD2 (7 bases). Deletions cut 1 base from V and 3 bases from J, with 10 bases between. CDR1 and CDR2 from the germline V gene are SGHAT and FQNNGV. The CDR3 spans 15 residues.

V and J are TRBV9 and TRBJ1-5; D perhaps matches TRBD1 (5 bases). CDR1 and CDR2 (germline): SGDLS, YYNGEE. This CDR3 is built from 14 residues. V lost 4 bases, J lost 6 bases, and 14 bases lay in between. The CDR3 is CASSLGGAGQPQHF. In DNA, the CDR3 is TGTGCCAGCAGCCTGGGGGGAGCAGGTCAGCCCCAGCATTTT.

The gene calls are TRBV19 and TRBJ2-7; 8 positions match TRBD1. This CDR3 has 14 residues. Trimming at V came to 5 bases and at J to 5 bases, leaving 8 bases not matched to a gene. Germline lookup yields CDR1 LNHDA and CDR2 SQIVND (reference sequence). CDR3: CASSAWTGYNEQYF. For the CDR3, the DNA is TGTGCCAGTAGTGCCTGGACAGGGTACAACGAGCAGTACTTC.

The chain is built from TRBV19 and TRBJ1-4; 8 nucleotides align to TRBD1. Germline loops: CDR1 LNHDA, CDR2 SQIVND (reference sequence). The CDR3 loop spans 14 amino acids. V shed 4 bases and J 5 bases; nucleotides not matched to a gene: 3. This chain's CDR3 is CASSTGQDNEKLFF. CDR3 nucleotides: TGTGCCAGTAGTACGGGACAGGACAATGAAAAACTGTTTTTT.

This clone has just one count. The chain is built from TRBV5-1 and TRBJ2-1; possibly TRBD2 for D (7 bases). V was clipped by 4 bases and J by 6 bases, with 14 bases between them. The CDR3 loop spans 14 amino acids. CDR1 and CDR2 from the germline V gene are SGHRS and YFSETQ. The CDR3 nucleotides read TGCGCCAGCAGCCTCAGGGAGGGGGGCAATGAGCAGTTCTTC. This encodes CASSLREGGNEQFF.

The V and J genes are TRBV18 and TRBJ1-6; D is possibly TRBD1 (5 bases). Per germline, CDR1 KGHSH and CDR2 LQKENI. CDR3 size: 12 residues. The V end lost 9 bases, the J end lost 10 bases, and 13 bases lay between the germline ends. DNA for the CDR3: TGTGCCAGTACTCGGGGGGACTCACCCCTCCACTTT. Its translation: CASTRGDSPLHF.

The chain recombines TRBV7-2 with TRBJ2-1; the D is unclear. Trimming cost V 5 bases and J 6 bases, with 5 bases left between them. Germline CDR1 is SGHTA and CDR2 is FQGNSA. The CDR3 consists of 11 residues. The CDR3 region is CASSQLNEQFF. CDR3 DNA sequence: TGTGCCAGCAGCCAACTCAATGAGCAGTTCTTC.

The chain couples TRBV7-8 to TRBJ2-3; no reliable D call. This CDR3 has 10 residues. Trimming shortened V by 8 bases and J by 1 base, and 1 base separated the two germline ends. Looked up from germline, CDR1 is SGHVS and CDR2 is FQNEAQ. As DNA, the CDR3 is TGTGCCAGCGGCACAGATACGCAGTATTTT. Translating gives CASGTDTQYF.

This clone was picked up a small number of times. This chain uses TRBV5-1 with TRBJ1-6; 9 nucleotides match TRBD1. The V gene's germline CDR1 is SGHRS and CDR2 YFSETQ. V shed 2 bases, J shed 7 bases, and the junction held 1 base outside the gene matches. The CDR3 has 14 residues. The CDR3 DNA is TGCGCCAGCAGCTTCGGGACAGGGAATTCACCCCTCCACTTT. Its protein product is CASSFGTGNSPLHF.

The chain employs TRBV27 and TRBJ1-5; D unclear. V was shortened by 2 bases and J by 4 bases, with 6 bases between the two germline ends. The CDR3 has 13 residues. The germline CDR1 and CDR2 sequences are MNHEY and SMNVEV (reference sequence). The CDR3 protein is CASSLSRNQPQHF. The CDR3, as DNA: TGTGCCAGCAGTTTAAGTCGGAATCAGCCCCAGCATTTT.

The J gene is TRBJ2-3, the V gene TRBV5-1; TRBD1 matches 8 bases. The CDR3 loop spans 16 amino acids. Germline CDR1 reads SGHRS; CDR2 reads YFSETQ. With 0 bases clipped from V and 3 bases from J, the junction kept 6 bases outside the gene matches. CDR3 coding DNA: TGCGCCAGCAGCTTGGCCATCGGACAGGGAACAGATACGCAGTATTTT. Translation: CASSLAIGQGTDTQYF.

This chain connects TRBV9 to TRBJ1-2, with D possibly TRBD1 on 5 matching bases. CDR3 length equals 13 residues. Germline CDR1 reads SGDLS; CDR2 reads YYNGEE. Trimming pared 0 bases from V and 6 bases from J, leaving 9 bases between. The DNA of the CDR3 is TGTGCCAGCAGCGTAGGAGGGGTCAATGGCTACACCTTC. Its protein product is CASSVGGVNGYTF.

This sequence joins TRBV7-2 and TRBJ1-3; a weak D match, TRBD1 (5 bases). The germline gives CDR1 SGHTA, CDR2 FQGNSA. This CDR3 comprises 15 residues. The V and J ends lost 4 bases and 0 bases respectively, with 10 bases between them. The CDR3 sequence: CASSSSGPSGNTIYF. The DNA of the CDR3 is TGTGCCAGCAGCTCTTCAGGGCCCTCTGGAAACACCATATATTTT.

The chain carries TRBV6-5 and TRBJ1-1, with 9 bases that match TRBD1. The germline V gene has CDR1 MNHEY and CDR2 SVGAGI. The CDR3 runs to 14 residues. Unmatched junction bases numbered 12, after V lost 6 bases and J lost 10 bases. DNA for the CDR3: TGTGCCAGCAGCCAAAGTCCGGGACAGGGAAGAGCTTTCTTT. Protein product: CASSQSPGQGRAFF.

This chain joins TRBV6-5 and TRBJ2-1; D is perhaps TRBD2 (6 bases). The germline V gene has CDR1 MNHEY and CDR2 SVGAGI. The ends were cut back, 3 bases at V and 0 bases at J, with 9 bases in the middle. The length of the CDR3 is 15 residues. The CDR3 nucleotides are TGTGCCAGCAGTTATGGGCGGGGCTCCTACAATGAGCAGTTCTTC. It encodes CASSYGRGSYNEQFF.

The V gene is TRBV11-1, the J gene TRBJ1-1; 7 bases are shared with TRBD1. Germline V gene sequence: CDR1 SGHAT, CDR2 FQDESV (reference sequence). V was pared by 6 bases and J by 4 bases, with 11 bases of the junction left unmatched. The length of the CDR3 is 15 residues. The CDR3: CASSWGDSRITEAFF. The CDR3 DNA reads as TGTGCCAGCAGTTGGGGGGACAGCCGGATCACTGAAGCTTTCTTT.

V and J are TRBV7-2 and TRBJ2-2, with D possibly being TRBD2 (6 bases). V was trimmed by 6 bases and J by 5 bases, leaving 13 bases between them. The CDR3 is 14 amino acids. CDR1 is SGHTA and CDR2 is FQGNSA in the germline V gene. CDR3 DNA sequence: TGTGCCAGCAGTTCGGGACTCCCGACCGGGGAGCTGTTTTTT. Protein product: CASSSGLPTGELFF.

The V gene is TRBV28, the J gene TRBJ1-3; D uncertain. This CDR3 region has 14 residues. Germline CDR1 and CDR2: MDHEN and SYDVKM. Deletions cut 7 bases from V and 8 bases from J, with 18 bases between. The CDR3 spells CASTPLGEEDTIYF. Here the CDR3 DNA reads TGTGCCAGCACCCCCCTCGGGGAGGAGGACACCATATATTTT.

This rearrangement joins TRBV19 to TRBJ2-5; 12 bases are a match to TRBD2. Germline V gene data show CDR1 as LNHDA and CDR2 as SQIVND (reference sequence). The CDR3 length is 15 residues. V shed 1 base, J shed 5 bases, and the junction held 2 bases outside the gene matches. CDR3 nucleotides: TGTGCCAGTAGTATAGGACTAGCGGGAGTGGAGACCCAGTACTTC. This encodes CASSIGLAGVETQYF.

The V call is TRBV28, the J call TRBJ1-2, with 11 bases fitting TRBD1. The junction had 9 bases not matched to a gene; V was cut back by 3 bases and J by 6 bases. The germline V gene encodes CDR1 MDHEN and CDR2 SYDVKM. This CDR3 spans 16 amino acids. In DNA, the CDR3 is TGTGCCAGCAGTTTGGACCCGGACAGGGGGCGCGATGGCTACACCTTC. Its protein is CASSLDPDRGRDGYTF.

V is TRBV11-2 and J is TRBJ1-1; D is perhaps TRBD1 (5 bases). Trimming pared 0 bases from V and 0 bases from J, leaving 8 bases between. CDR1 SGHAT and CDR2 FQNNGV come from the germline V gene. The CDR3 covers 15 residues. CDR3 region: CASSLEGVMNTEAFF. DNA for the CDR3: TGTGCCAGCAGCTTAGAGGGGGTAATGAACACTGAAGCTTTCTTT.

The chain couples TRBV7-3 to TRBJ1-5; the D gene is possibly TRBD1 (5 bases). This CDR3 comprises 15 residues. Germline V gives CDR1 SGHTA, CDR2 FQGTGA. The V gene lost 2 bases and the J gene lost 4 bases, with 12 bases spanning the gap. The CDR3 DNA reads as TGTGCCAGCAGCTTAGTCAGGGCGATAAATCAGCCCCAGCATTTT. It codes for CASSLVRAINQPQHF.

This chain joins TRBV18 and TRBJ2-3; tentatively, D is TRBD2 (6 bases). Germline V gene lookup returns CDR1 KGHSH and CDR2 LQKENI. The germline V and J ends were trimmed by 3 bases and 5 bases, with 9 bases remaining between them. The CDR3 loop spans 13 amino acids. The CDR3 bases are TGTGCCAGCTCACCTCCGGGACTAGATACGCAGTATTTT. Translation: CASSPPGLDTQYF.

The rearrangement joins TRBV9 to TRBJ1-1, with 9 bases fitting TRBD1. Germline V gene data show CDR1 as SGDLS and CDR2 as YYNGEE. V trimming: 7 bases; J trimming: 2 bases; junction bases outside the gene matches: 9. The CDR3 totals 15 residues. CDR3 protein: CASSIMDRGNTEAFF. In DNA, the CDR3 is TGTGCCAGCTCAATCATGGACAGGGGAAACACTGAAGCTTTCTTT.

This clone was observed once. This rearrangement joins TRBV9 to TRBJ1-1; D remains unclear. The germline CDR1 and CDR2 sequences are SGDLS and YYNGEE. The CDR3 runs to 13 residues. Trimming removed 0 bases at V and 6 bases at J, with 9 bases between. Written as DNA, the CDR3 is TGTGCCAGCAGCGTAGTGAACGGACCTGAAGCTTTCTTT. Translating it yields CASSVVNGPEAFF.

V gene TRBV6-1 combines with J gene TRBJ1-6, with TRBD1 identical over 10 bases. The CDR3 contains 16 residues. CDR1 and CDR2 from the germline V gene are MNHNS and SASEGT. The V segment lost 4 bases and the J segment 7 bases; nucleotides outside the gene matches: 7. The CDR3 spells CASSANRQGANSPLHF. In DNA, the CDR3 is TGTGCCAGCAGTGCTAACCGACAGGGGGCAAATTCACCCCTCCACTTT.